Given below is one T cell receptor beta chain in context. Its antigen is not known. This entry belongs to a study of cytomegalovirus exposure and HLA in healthy donors. Germline CDR1 reads ENHRY; CDR2 reads SYGVKD. The CDR3 has 14 amino acids. With 0 bases clipped from V and 3 bases from J, the junction kept 2 bases outside the gene matches. Primers for the PCR totalled 60 Vbeta and 13 Jbeta. Sequencing was performed with immunoSEQ multiplex PCR; in TCRdb, only in-frame clones are kept and a portion is missing. The data contain about 150,000 clones, roughly 79% of them singletons. Study-wide findings and caveats: An analysis that came later showed most CMV-associated TCR beta chains appearing HLA-restricted.

What was sequenced was PBMCs. The chain has TRBV10-3 and TRBJ2-7; 7 bases match TRBD2. This receptor was obtained from a woman aged 50 to 60 in good health and CMV-seropositive. CDR3 sequence: CAISESGGYYEQYF. For the CDR3, the DNA is TGTGCCATCAGTGAGTCGGGAGGGTACTACGAGCAGTACTTC.